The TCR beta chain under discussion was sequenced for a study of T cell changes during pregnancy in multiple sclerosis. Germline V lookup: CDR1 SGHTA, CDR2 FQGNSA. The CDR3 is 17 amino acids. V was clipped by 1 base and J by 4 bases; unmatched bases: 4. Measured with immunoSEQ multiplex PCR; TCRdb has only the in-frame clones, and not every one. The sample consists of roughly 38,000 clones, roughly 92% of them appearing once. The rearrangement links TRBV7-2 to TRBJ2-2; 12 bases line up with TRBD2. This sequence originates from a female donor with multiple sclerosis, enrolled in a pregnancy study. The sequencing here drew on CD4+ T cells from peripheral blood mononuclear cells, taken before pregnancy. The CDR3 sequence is CASSLVASGRVTGELFF. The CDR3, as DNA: TGTGCCAGCAGCTTAGTGGCTAGCGGGAGGGTCACCGGGGAGCTGTTTTTT.